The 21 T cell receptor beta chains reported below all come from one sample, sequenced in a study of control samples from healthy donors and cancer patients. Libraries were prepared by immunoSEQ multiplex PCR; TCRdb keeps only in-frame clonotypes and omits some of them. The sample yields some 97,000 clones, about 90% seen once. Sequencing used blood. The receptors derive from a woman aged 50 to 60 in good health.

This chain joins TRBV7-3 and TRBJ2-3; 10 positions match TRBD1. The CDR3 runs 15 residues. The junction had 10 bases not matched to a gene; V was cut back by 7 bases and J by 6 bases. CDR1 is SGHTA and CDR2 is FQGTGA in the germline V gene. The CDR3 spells CASTLTGGARDTQYF. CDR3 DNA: TGTGCCAGCACCCTGACAGGGGGCGCTAGGGATACGCAGTATTTT.

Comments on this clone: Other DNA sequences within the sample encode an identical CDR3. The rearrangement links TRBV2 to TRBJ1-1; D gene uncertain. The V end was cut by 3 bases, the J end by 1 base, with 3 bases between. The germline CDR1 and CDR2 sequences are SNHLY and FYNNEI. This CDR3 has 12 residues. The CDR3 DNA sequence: TGTGCCAGCAGTGATAGGAACACTGAAGCTTTCTTT. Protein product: CASSDRNTEAFF.

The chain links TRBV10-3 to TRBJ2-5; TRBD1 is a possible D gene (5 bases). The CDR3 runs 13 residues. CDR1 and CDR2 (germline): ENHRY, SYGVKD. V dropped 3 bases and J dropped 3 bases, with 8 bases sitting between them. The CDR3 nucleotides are TGTGCCATCAGTGAAGGGGTAGAAGAGACCCAGTACTTC. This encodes CAISEGVEETQYF.

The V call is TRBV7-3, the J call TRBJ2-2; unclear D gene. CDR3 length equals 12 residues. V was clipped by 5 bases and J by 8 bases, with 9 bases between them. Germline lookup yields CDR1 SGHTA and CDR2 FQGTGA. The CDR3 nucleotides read TGTGCCAGCAGCGCCCAGATAGGGGAGCTGTTTTTT. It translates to CASSAQIGELFF.

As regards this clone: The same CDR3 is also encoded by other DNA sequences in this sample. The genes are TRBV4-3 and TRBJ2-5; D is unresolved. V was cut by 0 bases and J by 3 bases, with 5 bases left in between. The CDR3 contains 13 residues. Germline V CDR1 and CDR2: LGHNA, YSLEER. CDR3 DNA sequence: TGCGCCAGCAGCCAAGATCGGGAAGAGACCCAGTACTTC. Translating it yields CASSQDREETQYF.

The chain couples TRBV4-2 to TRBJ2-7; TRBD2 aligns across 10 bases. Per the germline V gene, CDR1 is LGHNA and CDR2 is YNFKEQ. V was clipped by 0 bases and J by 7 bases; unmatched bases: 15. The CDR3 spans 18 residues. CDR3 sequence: CASSQEGGAGGPLGEQYF. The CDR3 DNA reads TGTGCCAGCAGCCAAGAGGGCGGAGCGGGGGGGCCGCTTGGGGAGCAGTACTTC.

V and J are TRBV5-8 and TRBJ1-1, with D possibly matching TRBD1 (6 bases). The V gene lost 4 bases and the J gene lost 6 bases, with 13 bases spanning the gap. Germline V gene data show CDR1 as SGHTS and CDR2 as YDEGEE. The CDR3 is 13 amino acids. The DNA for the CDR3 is TGTGCCAGCAGCCGCGGAGGGGGTGCTGAAGCTTTCTTT. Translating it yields CASSRGGGAEAFF.

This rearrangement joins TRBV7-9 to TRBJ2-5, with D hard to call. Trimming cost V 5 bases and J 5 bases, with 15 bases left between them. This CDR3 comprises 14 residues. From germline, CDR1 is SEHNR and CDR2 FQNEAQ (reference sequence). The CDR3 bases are TGTGCCAGCAGCCGCGACCCCCTAGAGGAGACCCAGTACTTC. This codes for CASSRDPLEETQYF.

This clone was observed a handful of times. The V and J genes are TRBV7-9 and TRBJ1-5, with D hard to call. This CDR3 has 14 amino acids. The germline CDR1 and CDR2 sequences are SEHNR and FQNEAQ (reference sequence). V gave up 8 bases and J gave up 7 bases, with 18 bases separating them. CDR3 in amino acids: CASSSEVMSQPQHF. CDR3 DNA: TGTGCCAGCTCATCAGAAGTTATGAGCCAGCCCCAGCATTTT. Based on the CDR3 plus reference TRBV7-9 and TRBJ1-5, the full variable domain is DTGVSQNPRHKITKRGQNVTFRCDPISEHNRLYWYRQTLGQGPEFLTYFQNEAQLEKSRLLSDRFSAERPKGSFSTLEIQRTEQGDSAMYLCASSSEVMSQPQHFGDGTRLSIL.

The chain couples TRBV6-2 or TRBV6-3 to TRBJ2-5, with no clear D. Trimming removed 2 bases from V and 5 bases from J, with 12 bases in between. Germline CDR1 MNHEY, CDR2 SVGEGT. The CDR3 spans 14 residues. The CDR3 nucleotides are TGTGCCAGCAGTTACAATAGTCCTGGGGAGACCCAGTACTTC. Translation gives CASSYNSPGETQYF.

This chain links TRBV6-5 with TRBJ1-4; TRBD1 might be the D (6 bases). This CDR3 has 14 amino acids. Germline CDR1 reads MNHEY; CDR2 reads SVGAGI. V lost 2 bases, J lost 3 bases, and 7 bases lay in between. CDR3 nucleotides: TGTGCCAGCAGTTACGCAGGGGCTAATGAAAAACTGTTTTTT. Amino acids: CASSYAGANEKLFF.

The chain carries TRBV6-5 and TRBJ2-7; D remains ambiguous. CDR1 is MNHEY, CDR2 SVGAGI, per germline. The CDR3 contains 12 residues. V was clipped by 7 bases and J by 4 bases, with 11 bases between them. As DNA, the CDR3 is TGTGCCAGCAAACGGCATGGATACGAGCAGTACTTC. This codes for CASKRHGYEQYF.

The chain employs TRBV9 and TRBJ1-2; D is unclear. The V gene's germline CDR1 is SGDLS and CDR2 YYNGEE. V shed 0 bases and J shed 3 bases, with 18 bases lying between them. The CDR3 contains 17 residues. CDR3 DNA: TGTGCCAGCAGCGTAGATGTGGGAATCCCCTTAGACTATGGCTACACCTTC. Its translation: CASSVDVGIPLDYGYTF.

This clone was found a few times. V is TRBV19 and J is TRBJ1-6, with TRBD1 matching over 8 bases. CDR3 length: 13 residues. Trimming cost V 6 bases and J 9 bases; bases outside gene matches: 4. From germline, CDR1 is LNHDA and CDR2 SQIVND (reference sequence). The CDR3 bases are TGTGCCAGTAGGCCAGGGGGCTTTTCACCCCTCCACTTT. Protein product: CASRPGGFSPLHF.

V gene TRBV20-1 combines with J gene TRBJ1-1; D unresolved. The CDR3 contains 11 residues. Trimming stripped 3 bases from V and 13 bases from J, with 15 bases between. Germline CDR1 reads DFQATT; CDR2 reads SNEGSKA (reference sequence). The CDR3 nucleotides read TGCAGTGCTAGCTTGGGAAAGTTCGATTTCTTT. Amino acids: CSASLGKFDFF.

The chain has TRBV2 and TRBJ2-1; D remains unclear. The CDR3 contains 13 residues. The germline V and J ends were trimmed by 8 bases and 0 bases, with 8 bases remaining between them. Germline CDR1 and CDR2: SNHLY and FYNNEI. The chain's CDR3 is CASSPSSYNEQFF. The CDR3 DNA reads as TGTGCCAGCTCCCCGAGCTCCTACAATGAGCAGTTCTTC.

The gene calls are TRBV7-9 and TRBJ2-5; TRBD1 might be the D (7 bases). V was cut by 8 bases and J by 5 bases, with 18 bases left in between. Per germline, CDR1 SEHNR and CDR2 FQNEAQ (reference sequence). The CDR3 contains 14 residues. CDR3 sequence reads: CASPGGTDEETQYF. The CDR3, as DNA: TGTGCCAGCCCCGGCGGGACAGACGAGGAGACCCAGTACTTC.

The CDR3 DNA reads as TGTGCCAGCAGCTTAGGGCAGGGCGACACCGGGGAGCTGTTTTTT. As protein: CASSLGQGDTGELFF. The chain couples TRBV7-8 to TRBJ2-2; D perhaps matches TRBD1 (5 bases). The CDR3 loop spans 15 amino acids. From germline, CDR1 is SGHVS and CDR2 FQNEAQ. V was trimmed by 1 base and J by 3 bases, leaving 9 bases between them.

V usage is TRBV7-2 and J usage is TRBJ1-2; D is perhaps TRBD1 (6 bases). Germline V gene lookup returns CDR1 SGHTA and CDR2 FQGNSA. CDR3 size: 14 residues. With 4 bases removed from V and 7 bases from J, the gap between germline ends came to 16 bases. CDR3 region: CASSSTGGPLGYTF. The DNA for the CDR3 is TGTGCCAGCAGCTCAACCGGGGGCCCACTTGGCTACACCTTC.

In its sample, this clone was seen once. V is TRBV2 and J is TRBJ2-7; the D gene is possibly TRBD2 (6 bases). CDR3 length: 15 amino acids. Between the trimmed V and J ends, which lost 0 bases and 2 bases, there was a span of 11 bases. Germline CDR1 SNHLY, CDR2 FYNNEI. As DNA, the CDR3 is TGTGCCAGCAGTGAAGCGTCGGGGGTCCCCTACGAGCAGTACGTC. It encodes CASSEASGVPYEQYV.

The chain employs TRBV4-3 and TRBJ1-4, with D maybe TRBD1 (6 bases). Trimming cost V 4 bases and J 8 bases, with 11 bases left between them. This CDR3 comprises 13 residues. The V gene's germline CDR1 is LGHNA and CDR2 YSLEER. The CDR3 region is CASSPQGREKLFF. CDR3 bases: TGCGCCAGCAGCCCACAGGGCAGGGAAAAACTGTTTTTT.